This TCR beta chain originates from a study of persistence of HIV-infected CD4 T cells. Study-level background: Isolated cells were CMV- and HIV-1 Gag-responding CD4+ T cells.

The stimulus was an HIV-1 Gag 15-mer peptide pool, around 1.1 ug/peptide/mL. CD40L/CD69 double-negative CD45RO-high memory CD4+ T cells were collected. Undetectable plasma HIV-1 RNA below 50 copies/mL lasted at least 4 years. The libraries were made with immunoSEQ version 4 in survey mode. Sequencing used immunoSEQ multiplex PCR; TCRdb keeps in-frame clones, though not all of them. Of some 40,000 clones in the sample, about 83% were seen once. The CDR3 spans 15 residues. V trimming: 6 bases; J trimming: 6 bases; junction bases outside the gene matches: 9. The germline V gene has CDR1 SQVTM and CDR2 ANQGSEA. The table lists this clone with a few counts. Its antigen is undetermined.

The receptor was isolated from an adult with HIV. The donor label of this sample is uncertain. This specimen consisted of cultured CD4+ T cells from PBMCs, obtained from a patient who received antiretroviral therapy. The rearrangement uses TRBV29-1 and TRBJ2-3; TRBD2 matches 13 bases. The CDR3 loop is CSVVPGLAGIDTQYF. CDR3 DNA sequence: TGCAGCGTCGTCCCGGGACTAGCGGGGATCGATACGCAGTATTTT.